One and the same sample provided the 9 T cell receptor beta chains below, sequenced in a study of T cells in Graves' hyperthyroidism and ophthalmopathy. The CDR3 regions of TCR beta were amplified from RNA transcripts. First-round RT-PCR of the TCR CDR3 relied on the HTBI primer set. TCRdb re-called the multiplex PCR reads with MiXCR, one entry per CDR3 protein. Here the sample spans about 640,000 distinct CDR3 sequences, less than 25% being singletons. The sample was blood. These receptors all stem from a man aged 25 to 40 with Graves' ophthalmopathy.

This clonotype was detected only a few times. CDR3: CASSQFVDRVNGYTF. CDR3 bases: TGCGCCAGCAGCCAATTCGTCGACAGGGTTAATGGCTACACCTTC. V usage is TRBV4-1 and J usage is TRBJ1-2; 7 bases are shared with TRBD1. This CDR3 is 15 amino acids long. Germline V lookup: CDR1 MGHRA, CDR2 YSYEKL. The junction had 9 bases not matched to a gene; V was cut back by 2 bases and J by 6 bases.

This clonotype appeared many times. This chain connects TRBV6-6 to TRBJ1-1; D gene ambiguous. The V end was cut by 2 bases, the J end by 1 base, with 8 bases between. CDR1 and CDR2 from the germline V gene are MNHNY and SVGAGI (reference sequence). The CDR3 is 14 residues long. This CDR3 reads CASSYLRQNTEAFF. The CDR3 nucleotides are TGTGCCAGCAGTTACCTCCGACAGAACACTGAAGCTTTCTTT.

This clonotype has a handful of counts. The V and J genes are TRBV5-1 and TRBJ2-5, with a possible D match to TRBD2 (5 bases). The CDR3 runs 14 residues. Per germline, CDR1 SGHRS and CDR2 YFSETQ. Trimming took 4 bases from V and 2 from J, leaving 12 bases between them. CDR3 loop: CASSREGGQETQYF. CDR3 nucleotide sequence: TGCGCCAGCAGCCGAGAGGGCGGACAAGAGACCCAGTACTTC.

This clonotype was counted at least ten times. This rearrangement joins TRBV7-2 to TRBJ2-5; 10 bases line up with TRBD2. The ends lost 1 base at V and 7 bases at J; junction bases unmatched: 3. The CDR3 sequence is 14 residues long. In germline, CDR1 is SGHTA, CDR2 FQGNSA. In DNA form, the CDR3 reads TGTGCCAGCAGCTTAGAGGGACTAGCGTGGACCCAGTACTTC. This translates into CASSLEGLAWTQYF.

The J gene is TRBJ2-1, the V gene TRBV24-1, with a possible D match to TRBD2 (7 bases). The V and J ends lost 3 bases and 0 bases respectively, with 11 bases between them. The germline V gene encodes CDR1 KGHDR and CDR2 SFDVKD. There are 16 residues in the CDR3. CDR3 DNA: TGTGCCACCAGTGATGGGGGGGCTAGCTCCTACAATGAGCAGTTCTTC. The encoded protein is CATSDGGASSYNEQFF.

The table lists this clonotype with a few counts. This sequence joins TRBV5-5 and TRBJ2-4, with D maybe TRBD1 (6 bases). Germline V gene data show CDR1 as SGHKS and CDR2 as YYEKEE (reference sequence). This CDR3 is 18 amino acids long. Trimming took 4 bases from V and 0 from J, leaving 20 bases between them. CDR3 nucleotides: TGTGCCAGCAGCGGCCGGGACACCGTCGTTCTAGCCAAAAACATTCAGTACTTC. Translation gives CASSGRDTVVLAKNIQYF.

Only one count was recorded for this clonotype. This may come from a read error, since a much larger clone is one base off. The V and J genes are TRBV7-4 and TRBJ2-1; 9 bases align to TRBD1. Trimming removed 5 bases from V and 10 bases from J; junction bases left unmatched: 6. This CDR3 region has 13 residues. Per the germline V gene, CDR1 is SGHVT and CDR2 is SQSDAQ. CDR3 sequence: CASSPTGGHEQFF. Here the CDR3 DNA reads TGTGCCAGCAGCCCTACAGGGGGCCACGAGCAGTTCTTC.

This clonotype was detected ten times or more. The rearrangement uses TRBV28 and TRBJ2-7; 8 bases line up with TRBD2. The V gene's germline CDR1 is MDHEN and CDR2 SYDVKM. This CDR3 is built from 14 residues. Trimming cost V 6 bases and J 2 bases; bases outside gene matches: 6. CDR3 sequence: CASRTSGKTYEQYF. CDR3 DNA sequence: TGTGCCAGCAGAACTAGCGGTAAAACCTACGAGCAGTACTTC.

This clonotype has a count of ten or more. The V call is TRBV11-2, the J call TRBJ1-1, with no clear D. In germline, CDR1 is SGHAT, CDR2 FQNNGV. CDR3 length: 13 residues. V was shortened by 5 bases and J by 8 bases, with 15 bases between the two germline ends. This CDR3 reads CASSLIAKLEAFF. The CDR3 DNA follows: TGTGCCAGCAGCCTTATTGCGAAACTCGAAGCTTTCTTT.